These T cell receptor beta chains were read from a single sample in a study of a mutant IDH1 vaccine in newly diagnosed glioma. Their antigen targets remain unknown. TCRdb's table, derived via immunoSEQ multiplex PCR, lists solely in-frame clones and lacks some. The sample records about 130,000 clones, around 77% being singletons. The starting material was PBMCs, obtained from a glioma patient whose treatment included an IDH1 peptide vaccine. The receptor source for this set is a man aged 40-49 years with glioma. CDR3s include the opening cysteine and the closing phenylalanine or tryptophan. D genes are given only for firm matches. Some rows mark clone size as missing; the rest say once, few, many or name a class of expanded clone.

V gene	clone size	J gene	D gene	CDR3 protein	CDR3 DNA
TRBV5-5	NA	TRBJ1-2	NA	CASSFAVKNYGYTF	TGTGCCAGCAGCTTTGCCGTGAAGAACTATGGCTACACCTTC
TRBV19	NA	TRBJ1-5	TRBD1	CATGAATRPW	TGTGCTACAGGGGCGGCAACCCGACCTTGG
TRBV19	NA	TRBJ1-4	NA	CASSPPRGGPNEKLFF	TGTGCCAGTAGTCCCCCACGGGGGGGCCCTAATGAAAAACTGTTTTTT
TRBV7-9	once	TRBJ2-1	NA	CASSLVFGDYNEQFF	TGTGCCAGCAGCTTAGTATTCGGGGACTACAATGAGCAGTTCTTC
TRBV14	NA	TRBJ1-1	NA	CASSLYREMNTEAFF	TGTGCCAGCAGCCTCTACAGGGAAATGAACACTGAAGCTTTCTTT
TRBV5-4	NA	TRBJ2-3	TRBD2	CASSSGLAGGGRRLDTQYF	TGTGCCAGCAGCTCTGGACTAGCGGGGGGAGGCCGGCGGCTTGACACGCAGTATTTT
TRBV5-1	NA	TRBJ2-5	NA	CASSWDQETQYF	TGCGCCAGCAGCTGGGACCAAGAGACCCAGTACTTC
TRBV28	few	TRBJ1-2	NA	CASSESVRGRENGYTF	TGTGCCAGCAGTGAATCGGTCCGAGGCAGGGAAAATGGCTACACCTTC
TRBV29-1	once	TRBJ2-1	TRBD2	CSVVPSGNSYNEQFF	TGCAGCGTTGTCCCTAGCGGGAACTCCTACAATGAGCAGTTCTTC
TRBV7-2	NA	TRBJ2-1	NA	CASSFDRTLQFF	TGTGCCAGCAGCTTCGACCGGACTCTACAGTTCTTC
TRBV4-3	NA	TRBJ2-1	TRBD1	CASSQDRLTGGGYNEQFF	TGCGCCAGCAGCCAAGATCGGCTGACAGGGGGTGGGTACAATGAGCAGTTCTTC
TRBV7-2	many	TRBJ2-5	TRBD2	CASSSPGGRETQYF	TGTGCCAGCAGCTCGCCGGGGGGGCGAGAGACCCAGTACTTC
TRBV19	NA	TRBJ1-1	NA	CASRQYQGLMNTEAFF	TGTGCCAGTAGACAATATCAGGGCCTCATGAACACTGAAGCTTTCTTT
TRBV2	NA	TRBJ1-2	TRBD1	CASRERTGNNYGYTF	TGTGCCAGCAGGGAAAGGACAGGGAATAACTATGGCTACACCTTC
TRBV7-2	NA	TRBJ2-2	NA	CASSRGWGTGELFF	TGTGCCAGCAGCCGAGGGTGGGGAACCGGGGAGCTGTTTTTT
TRBV6-4	NA	TRBJ2-1	TRBD2	CASSDLAGEYNEQFF	TGTGCCAGCAGTGACTTAGCGGGGGAATACAATGAGCAGTTCTTC
TRBV15	NA	TRBJ1-4	TRBD1	CATSRGTGAEKLFF	TGTGCCACCAGCAGAGGGACAGGGGCCGAAAAACTGTTTTTT
TRBV7-9	NA	TRBJ1-2	NA	CASSLTTGRNYGYTF	TGTGCCAGCAGCTTAACCACTGGGAGGAACTATGGCTACACCTTC
TRBV6-1	NA	TRBJ2-7	TRBD1	CASNPDRGRGYEQYF	TGTGCCAGCAACCCAGACAGGGGGCGCGGGTACGAGCAGTACTTC
TRBV5-1	few	TRBJ2-1	NA	CASSLGLVRGADEQFF	TGCGCCAGCAGCTTGGGGTTGGTGCGGGGCGCGGATGAGCAGTTCTTC
TRBV7-9	NA	TRBJ1-4	NA	CASSFRAGGAFNEKLFF	TGTGCCAGCAGCTTTCGGGCAGGAGGGGCCTTTAATGAAAAACTGTTTTTT
TRBV7-9	NA	TRBJ1-1	NA	CASSQSGIGNTEAFF	TGTGCCAGCAGTCAAAGTGGGATCGGAAACACTGAAGCTTTCTTT
TRBV4-3	NA	TRBJ2-3	NA	CASSQDSGYDTDTQYF	TGCGCCAGCAGCCAAGACTCAGGGTATGATACAGATACGCAGTATTTT
TRBV30	NA	TRBJ1-2	NA	CAWSLPAPGAYGYTF	TGTGCCTGGAGTCTGCCGGCCCCCGGGGCATATGGCTACACCTTC
TRBV5-1	NA	TRBJ1-2	NA	CASSYKQGSPDYGYTF	TGCGCCAGCAGCTACAAACAGGGTAGCCCGGACTATGGCTACACCTTC
TRBV7-6	NA	TRBJ2-1	NA	CASSLQTRGEQFF	TGTGCCAGCAGCTTACAAACTAGGGGGGAGCAGTTCTTC
TRBV27	NA	TRBJ2-3	NA	CASSLRRFPDTQYF	TGTGCCAGCAGTCTACGACGGTTTCCAGATACGCAGTATTTT
TRBV5-6	NA	TRBJ2-3	TRBD1	CASSRVRTGGTDTQYF	TGTGCCAGCAGCCGGGTGAGGACAGGGGGCACAGATACGCAGTATTTT
TRBV7-2	NA	TRBJ1-2	NA	CASSPGPNYGYTF	TGTGCCAGCAGCCCGGGACCTAACTATGGCTACACCTTC
TRBV6-6	NA	TRBJ1-5	TRBD1	CATEPGQGSNQPQHF	TGTGCCACCGAACCGGGACAGGGGAGCAATCAGCCCCAGCATTTT
TRBV5-4	NA	TRBJ1-1	TRBD1	CASSTGQGANTEAFF	TGTGCCAGCAGCACGGGACAGGGGGCGAACACTGAAGCTTTCTTT
TRBV19	NA	TRBJ1-1	NA	CASSIDRNTEAFF	TGTGCCAGTAGTATTGACCGGAACACTGAAGCTTTCTTT
TRBV10-3	NA	TRBJ2-2	TRBD1	CATQGAGTGELFF	TGTGCCACACAGGGGGCCGGAACCGGGGAGCTGTTTTTT
TRBV9	NA	TRBJ1-1	NA	CASSVGGGTRVLNTEAFF	TGTGCCAGCAGCGTAGGAGGAGGGACGCGCGTTTTGAACACTGAAGCTTTCTTT
TRBV5-6	NA	TRBJ2-1	NA	CASSLPAKNDEQFF	TGTGCCAGCAGCCTCCCCGCGAAAAATGATGAGCAGTTCTTC
TRBV2	NA	TRBJ2-7	NA	CASSEGRVRSYEQYF	TGTGCCAGCAGTGAAGGCCGAGTTCGGTCCTACGAGCAGTACTTC
TRBV18	NA	TRBJ1-2	TRBD1	CASSLLDREYGYTF	TGTGCCAGCTCACTACTGGACAGGGAATATGGCTACACCTTC
TRBV27	few	TRBJ2-1	NA	CASSLSGPTYNEQFF	TGTGCCAGCAGTTTAAGTGGGCCAACCTACAATGAGCAGTTCTTC
TRBV19	NA	TRBJ1-5	NA	CASSISGGPNQPQHF	TGTGCCAGTAGTATATCGGGGGGGCCTAACCAGCCCCAGCATTTT
TRBV10-3	NA	TRBJ2-3	NA	CAITDKTSTDTQYF	TGTGCCATCACCGACAAGACTAGCACAGATACGCAGTATTTT
TRBV7-6	NA	TRBJ2-3	NA	CASSLGRGEPRAEDTQYF	TGTGCCAGCAGCTTAGGGAGGGGAGAACCTCGGGCGGAAGATACGCAGTATTTT
TRBV2	NA	TRBJ2-1	TRBD2	CASSPSGGSNEQFF	TGTGCCAGCAGTCCTAGCGGGGGGAGCAATGAGCAGTTCTTC
TRBV9	NA	TRBJ2-1	NA	CASSAGGQTYNEQFF	TGTGCCAGCAGCGCCGGCGGACAGACCTACAATGAGCAGTTCTTC
TRBV7-2	NA	TRBJ2-3	NA	CASSLPVQDTQYF	TGTGCCAGCAGCTTACCTGTCCAGGATACGCAGTATTTT
TRBV25-1	NA	TRBJ1-1	TRBD1	CASSEHWTGGMNTEAFF	TGTGCCAGCAGTGAACACTGGACAGGGGGGATGAACACTGAAGCTTTCTTT
TRBV5-1	NA	TRBJ2-7	NA	CASSLDAGVHEQYF	TGCGCCAGCAGCTTGGATGCAGGGGTGCACGAGCAGTACTTC
TRBV6-4	once	TRBJ1-2	NA	CASSDGVYGYTF	TGTGCCAGCAGTGACGGGGTATATGGCTACACCTTC
TRBV19	NA	TRBJ2-1	TRBD2	CASSMSGVPYNEQFF	TGTGCCAGTAGTATGAGCGGGGTCCCCTACAATGAGCAGTTCTTC
TRBV6-1	NA	TRBJ2-5	NA	CASSEARQQETQYF	TGTGCCAGCAGTGAAGCGCGACAGCAAGAGACCCAGTACTTC
TRBV21-1	NA	TRBJ2-2	NA	CASSKDVKGKAGELFF	TGTGCCAGCAGCAAAGATGTGAAGGGGAAAGCCGGGGAGCTGTTTTTT
TRBV4-3	few	TRBJ2-6	NA	CASSQDPVSRANVLTF	TGCGCCAGCAGCCAAGATCCCGTCTCTCGGGCCAACGTCCTGACTTTC
TRBV14	once	TRBJ2-7	NA	CASSQELGPNYEQYF	TGTGCCAGCAGCCAAGAGTTGGGACCAAACTACGAGCAGTACTTC
TRBV25-1	NA	TRBJ2-2	TRBD1	CASSEQGATGELFF	TGTGCCAGCAGTGAACAGGGGGCCACCGGGGAGCTGTTTTTT
TRBV10-3	NA	TRBJ1-1	NA	CAISDSIRDSSEAFF	TGTGCCATCAGTGACTCAATTCGAGATTCTTCTGAAGCTTTCTTT
TRBV27	NA	TRBJ1-4	TRBD1	CASRGDRADGNEKLFF	TGTGCCAGCAGGGGCGACAGGGCCGATGGTAATGAAAAACTGTTTTTT